The 10 T cell receptor beta chains below all came from one sample that was sequenced in a study of early T cells in non-severe SARS-CoV-2 infection. TCRdb called the 5' RACE reads again in MiXCR, with one record for every CDR3 protein. Altogether over 45,000 distinct CDR3 sequences are present, 5.6% being singletons, with the ten largest covering 4.5% to 5.5%. The sample comprised whole blood. These receptors were collected from an adult who was a healthcare worker with PCR-confirmed SARS-CoV-2 infection or an uninfected control (not recorded which).

This clonotype showed up many times. This rearrangement joins TRBV4-1 to TRBJ1-2; 8 bases line up with TRBD1. This CDR3 contains 13 residues. After removal of 1 base from V and 8 bases from J, the junction contained 3 bases not matched to a gene. Germline assignment: CDR1 MGHRA and CDR2 YSYEKL. The CDR3 loop reads CASSQAGGDGYTF. The CDR3 nucleotides read TGCGCCAGCAGCCAAGCAGGGGGCGACGGCTACACCTTC.

The CDR3 region is CASSRGDRVFEQYF. The CDR3, as DNA: TGTGCCAGCAGTAGGGGGGACAGGGTATTCGAGCAGTACTTC. The chain joins TRBV6-5 to TRBJ2-7; 9 bases agree with TRBD1. V lost 5 bases to trimming and J lost 6 bases; unmatched junction nucleotides: 8. The CDR3 is made up of 14 amino acids. Germline V gene data show CDR1 as MNHEY and CDR2 as SVGAGI.

This clonotype has at least ten counts. The chain joins TRBV7-9 to TRBJ2-7, with 10 nucleotides matching TRBD1. The V gene's germline CDR1 is SEHNR and CDR2 FQNEAQ (reference sequence). V dropped 5 bases and J dropped 4; count of bases not matched to a gene: 5. This CDR3 has 14 amino acids. The CDR3 DNA reads TGTGCCAGCAGCCTGGGGACAGGGGTATACGAGCAGTACTTC. Amino acids: CASSLGTGVYEQYF. Supplemented by reference TRBV7-9 and TRBJ2-7, the full variable domain reads DTGVSQNPRHKITKRGQNVTFRCDPISEHNRLYWYRQTLGQGPEFLTYFQNEAQLEKSRLLSDRFSAERPKGSFSTLEIQRTEQGDSAMYLCASSLGTGVYEQYFGPGTRLTVT.

This clonotype appeared many times. The genes are TRBV29-1 and TRBJ1-2, with TRBD1 identical over 7 bases. The CDR3 has 13 amino acids. V lost 3 bases to trimming and J lost 2 bases; unmatched junction nucleotides: 3. Germline V gene data show CDR1 as SQVTM and CDR2 as ANQGSEA. CDR3 coding DNA: TGCAGCGTTGAGGACAGGAGCAACTATGGCTACACCTTC. This codes for CSVEDRSNYGYTF.

There are many counts of this clonotype. The CDR3, as DNA: TGTGCCAGCAGCAAAGGGACAGGGGGAGGGTACAATGAGCAGTTCTTC. Translated, it gives CASSKGTGGGYNEQFF. V is TRBV27 and J is TRBJ2-1; 11 nucleotides match TRBD1. There are 16 residues in the CDR3. Germline V lookup: CDR1 MNHEY, CDR2 SMNVEV (reference sequence). Unmatched junction bases numbered 8, after V lost 6 bases and J lost 4 bases.

The chain carries TRBV19 and TRBJ2-2; the D is unclear. V lost 7 bases to trimming and J lost 3 bases, with 12 bases between them. CDR3 length: 14 residues. CDR1 is LNHDA, CDR2 SQIVND, per germline (reference sequence). The CDR3 protein is CASKVFRDTGELFF. The CDR3 DNA reads as TGTGCCAGTAAGGTTTTTCGTGACACCGGGGAGCTGTTTTTT.

The table lists this clonotype with many counts. V and J are TRBV12-3 or TRBV12-4 and TRBJ1-1, with 9 bases lining up with TRBD1. The length of the CDR3 is 14 residues. Trimming removed 6 bases from V and 6 bases from J; junction bases left unmatched: 8. The CDR3 is CASSYRGQGSEAFF. CDR3 coding DNA: TGTGCCAGCAGCTACCGAGGACAGGGGTCTGAAGCTTTCTTT.

The table lists this clonotype with many counts. The J gene is TRBJ1-4, the V gene TRBV20-1; D is possibly TRBD1 (5 bases). With 6 bases removed from V and 5 bases from J, the gap between germline ends came to 13 bases. Germline V gene lookup returns CDR1 DFQATT and CDR2 SNEGSKA (reference sequence). This CDR3 contains 13 residues. As DNA, the CDR3 is TGCAGTGCGGGTCACGGGGGGAATGAAAAACTGTTTTTT. It translates to CSAGHGGNEKLFF.

This clonotype was observed at least ten times. The chain is built from TRBV20-1 and TRBJ2-1; 11 bases agree with TRBD2. This CDR3 is 14 amino acids long. Per the germline V gene, CDR1 is DFQATT and CDR2 is SNEGSKA (reference sequence). Trimming took 4 bases from V and 8 from J; bases not matched to a gene: 7. The CDR3 nucleotides read TGCAGTGCTACTTTTAGCGGGAGGGCGGATGAGCAGTTCTTC. This translates into CSATFSGRADEQFF.

This clonotype occurred many times. This chain links TRBV9 with TRBJ2-7; the D is unclear. Germline loops: CDR1 SGDLS, CDR2 YYNGEE. Between the trimmed V and J ends, which lost 2 bases and 6 bases, there was a span of 12 bases. The CDR3 sequence is 13 residues long. For the CDR3, the DNA is TGTGCCAGCAGCGTTACAGTACCAGGCGAGCAGTACTTC. Amino acids: CASSVTVPGEQYF.